Listed below are T cell receptor beta chains from one sample, sequenced in a study of blood T cell repertoires in COVID-19. Only in-frame clones appear in the TCRdb table, and some are missing; sequencing was by immunoSEQ multiplex PCR. The sample consists of about 320,000 clones, about nine tenths of them appearing once. The sequenced sample was PBMCs or T cells enriched from blood (not recorded which). The receptors derive from a woman between 18 and 29 years old who had recovered from COVID-19. The CDR3 runs from the conserved cysteine through the conserved F or W. A D gene is named only where the DNA matches it firmly. A clone size is listed for some rows: how often the clone was seen (once, few, many), or a class if it is expanded.

TRBV28,.,TRBJ1-5,.,TGTGCCAGCAGTTTGCGGAATCAGCCCCAGCATTTT,CASSLRNQPQHF
TRBV5-6,.,TRBJ1-5,.,TGTGCCAGCAGCTTGTGGGGGGGAGAGCCCCAGCATTTT,CASSLWGGEPQHF
TRBV30,.,TRBJ1-5,.,TGTGCCTGGAGTGTAAGCGGGCCCCAGCATTTT,CAWSVSGPQHF
TRBV12-3/TRBV12-4,TRBD1,TRBJ1-2,.,TGTGCCAGCACCTTGGACAGGGGGTATGGCTACACCTTC,CASTLDRGYGYTF
TRBV19,TRBD1,TRBJ1-4,.,TGTGCCAGTAGTATCATCCGACAGGGCGGGCGGGAAAAACTGTTTTTT,CASSIIRQGGREKLFF
TRBV4-3,TRBD1,TRBJ2-7,.,TGCGCCAGCAGCCAGGGCCCGTCAGGGGGCACAACCTACGAGCAGTACTTC,CASSQGPSGGTTYEQYF
TRBV7-6,.,TRBJ2-1,.,TGTGCCAGCAGCTTGCGGAGAAACAATGAGCAGTTCTTC,CASSLRRNNEQFF
TRBV5-6,TRBD1,TRBJ1-6,.,TGTGCCAGCAGCAGGGACAGGATCAATTCACCCCTCCACTTT,CASSRDRINSPLHF
TRBV4-3,.,TRBJ1-6,.,TGCGCCAGCAGCCAAGATGTAGGACACCAGAATAATTCACCCCTCCACTTT,CASSQDVGHQNNSPLHF
TRBV27,.,TRBJ1-4,.,TGTGCCAGCAGCCCCCAGAGTATTCGGGGTGAAAAACTGTTTTTT,CASSPQSIRGEKLFF
TRBV4-3,.,TRBJ1-6,.,TGCGCCAGCAGCCAGGACTTGGGCCCTGATTCACCCCTCCACTTT,CASSQDLGPDSPLHF
TRBV5-6,.,TRBJ1-1,once,TGTGCCAGCAGCTTGTGGCAGGGTGGCTTGGCTGAAGCTTTCTTT,CASSLWQGGLAEAFF
TRBV4-2,TRBD2,TRBJ2-3,.,TGTGCCAGCAGCCAAGGGTTAGCGGGAGGGCCGGGAGATACGCAGTATTTT,CASSQGLAGGPGDTQYF
TRBV19,TRBD2,TRBJ2-2,.,TGTGCCAGTAGTAAGCGGGAGAGCACCGGGGAGCTGTTTTTT,CASSKRESTGELFF
TRBV4-3,.,TRBJ2-7,.,TGCGCCAGCAGCCAAGAAGCGGTTGGGCTCCTGATAAACTACGAGCAGTACTTC,CASSQEAVGLLINYEQYF
TRBV28,TRBD1,TRBJ2-7,.,TGTGCCAGCAGTTTACCCGGGACAGGGGTTCTCGGCGAGCAGTACTTC,CASSLPGTGVLGEQYF
TRBV19,.,TRBJ1-5,once,TGTGCCAGTAGACTGCAGGGGAAGAATCAGCCCCAGCATTTT,CASRLQGKNQPQHF
TRBV9,.,TRBJ2-3,.,TGTGCCAGCAGCGTAAAACAGGGCCCGAGTACAGATACGCAGTATTTT,CASSVKQGPSTDTQYF
TRBV7-9,.,TRBJ2-7,.,TGTGCCAGCAGCTTAGGTGGGGGCCGGGGCGAGCAGTACTTC,CASSLGGGRGEQYF
TRBV15,.,TRBJ2-7,.,TGTGCCACCAGCAGAGATGGGGACAACTTCTACGAGCAGTACTTC,CATSRDGDNFYEQYF
TRBV18,.,TRBJ1-1,.,TGTGCCAGCTCACCAGGCGGCACGAACACTGAAGCTTTCTTT,CASSPGGTNTEAFF
TRBV7-2,.,TRBJ1-2,.,TGTGCCAGCAGCCCAGGGAACGGGAACTATGGCTACACCTTC,CASSPGNGNYGYTF